This entry describes one T cell receptor gamma chain. What it binds is not known. The same CDR3 also results from other DNA sequences found in this sample. The data derive from a study of Vδ1+ human thymocytes. Extracted RNA was reverse transcribed into cDNA. Pooled V-gene forward primers with one constant-region reverse primer generated the CDR3 amplicons by multiplex PCR. TCRdb re-called the multiplex PCR reads using CATT. This table holds about 27,000 gamma-chain clones, roughly 20% found once. Study-wide points: Thymic TRG and TRD repertoires appeared highly polyclonal, with Gaussian CDR3 length distributions.

The germline CDR1 and CDR2 sequences are GITISATS and ISYDGTV (reference sequence). With 1 base clipped from V and 7 bases from J, the junction kept 4 bases outside the gene matches. CDR3 length equals 12 residues. Sequencing was carried out using Vdelta1+ gamma-delta thymocytes from the thymus. This sample's subset: FACS-sorted CD3+ TCRalphabeta- TCRVdelta1+ TCRVdelta2- thymocytes. This sequence originates from a boy under two years old who had congenital heart surgery. The rearrangement links TRGV9 to TRGJ1 or TRGJ2. CDR3 residues: CALWEVPYKKLF. DNA for the CDR3: TGTGCCTTGTGGGAGGTTCCCTATAAGAAACTCTTT.